The TCR beta chain under discussion was sequenced for a study of CD8 T cells in ankylosing spondylitis. This clonotype was counted ten times or more. Its antigen is unknown. Libraries of TCR beta came from quantitative 5'-RACE with molecular barcodes. Each CDR3 protein gets one entry after TCRdb re-called the 5' RACE reads with MiXCR. The sample carries around 890,000 distinct CDR3 sequences, over 9.5% recorded once. V shed 2 bases and J shed 0 bases, with 7 bases lying between them. Germline lookup yields CDR1 LGHNA and CDR2 YSLEER. The CDR3 is made up of 14 amino acids. The study, taken as a whole, reports: What seemed typical of ankylosing spondylitis blood was a TCR beta motif built from about eight highly homologous variants.

The specimen was blood, either unsorted or a sorted T cell fraction (not recorded which). The chain links TRBV4-3 to TRBJ1-1; no firm D call. The sequence was obtained from a male donor with ankylosing spondylitis. As DNA, the CDR3 is TGCGCCAGCAGCCAAACCCGTATGAACACTGAAGCTTTCTTT. It codes for CASSQTRMNTEAFF.